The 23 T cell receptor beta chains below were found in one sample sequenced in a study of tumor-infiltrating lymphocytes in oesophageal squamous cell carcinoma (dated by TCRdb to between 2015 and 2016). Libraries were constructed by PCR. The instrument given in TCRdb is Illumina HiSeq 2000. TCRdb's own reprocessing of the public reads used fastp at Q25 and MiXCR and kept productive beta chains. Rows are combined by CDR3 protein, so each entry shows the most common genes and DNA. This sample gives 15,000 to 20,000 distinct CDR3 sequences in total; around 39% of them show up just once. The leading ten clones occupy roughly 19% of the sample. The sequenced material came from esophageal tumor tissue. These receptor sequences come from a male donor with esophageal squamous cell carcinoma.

The CDR3 bases are TGTGCCAGCAGCCTGGACTTCTCCTACGAGCAGTACTTC. Translating gives CASSLDFSYEQYF. The chain is built from TRBV11-1 and TRBJ2-7, with D possibly TRBD2 on 5 matching bases. V was trimmed by 5 bases and J by 0 bases, leaving 8 bases between them. This CDR3 contains 13 residues. CDR1 is SGHAT, CDR2 FQDESV, per germline (reference sequence).

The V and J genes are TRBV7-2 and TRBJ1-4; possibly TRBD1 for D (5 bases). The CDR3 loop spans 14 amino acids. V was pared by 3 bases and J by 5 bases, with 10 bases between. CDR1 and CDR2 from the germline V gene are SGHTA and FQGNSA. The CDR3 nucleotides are TGTGCCAGCAGCTTGTGGGGCCCCAATGAAAAACTGTTTTTT. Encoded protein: CASSLWGPNEKLFF.

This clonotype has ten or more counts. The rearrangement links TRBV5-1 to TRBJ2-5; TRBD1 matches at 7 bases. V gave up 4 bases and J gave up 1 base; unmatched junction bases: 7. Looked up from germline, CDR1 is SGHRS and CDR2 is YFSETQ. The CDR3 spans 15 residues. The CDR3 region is CASSTGTVTQETQYF. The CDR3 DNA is TGCGCCAGCAGCACCGGGACAGTAACCCAAGAGACCCAGTACTTC. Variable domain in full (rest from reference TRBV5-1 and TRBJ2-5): KAGVTQTPRYLIKTRGQQVTLSCSPISGHRSVSWYQQTPGQGLQFLFEYFSETQRNKGNFPGRFSGRQFSNSRSEMNVSTLELGDSALYLCASSTGTVTQETQYFGPGTRLLVL.

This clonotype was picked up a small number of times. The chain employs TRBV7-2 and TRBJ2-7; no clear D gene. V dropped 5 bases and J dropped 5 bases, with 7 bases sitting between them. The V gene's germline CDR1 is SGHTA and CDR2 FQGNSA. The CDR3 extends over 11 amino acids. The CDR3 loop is CASSPGNEQYF. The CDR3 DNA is TGTGCCAGCAGCCCCGGCAACGAGCAGTACTTC.

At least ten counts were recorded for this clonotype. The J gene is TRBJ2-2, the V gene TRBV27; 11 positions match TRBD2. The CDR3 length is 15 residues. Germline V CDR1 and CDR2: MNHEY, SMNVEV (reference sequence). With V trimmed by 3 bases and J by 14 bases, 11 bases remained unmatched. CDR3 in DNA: TGTGCCAGCAGTTTTTCGTCTAGCGGGGGGTCCCACCTGTTTTTT. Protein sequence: CASSFSSSGGSHLFF.

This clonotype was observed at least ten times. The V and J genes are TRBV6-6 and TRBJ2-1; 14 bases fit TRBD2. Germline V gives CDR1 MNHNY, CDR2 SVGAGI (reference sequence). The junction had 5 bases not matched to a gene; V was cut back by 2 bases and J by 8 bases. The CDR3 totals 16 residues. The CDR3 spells CASSYRGLAGVDEQFF. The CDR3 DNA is TGTGCCAGCAGTTACCGGGGACTAGCGGGAGTGGATGAGCAGTTCTTC.

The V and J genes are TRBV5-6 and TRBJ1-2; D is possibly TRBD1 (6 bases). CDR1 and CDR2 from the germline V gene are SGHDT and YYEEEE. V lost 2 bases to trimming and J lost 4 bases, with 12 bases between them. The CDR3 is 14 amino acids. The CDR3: CASSFTGTGYGYTF. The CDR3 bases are TGTGCCAGCAGCTTTACAGGGACCGGCTATGGCTACACCTTC.

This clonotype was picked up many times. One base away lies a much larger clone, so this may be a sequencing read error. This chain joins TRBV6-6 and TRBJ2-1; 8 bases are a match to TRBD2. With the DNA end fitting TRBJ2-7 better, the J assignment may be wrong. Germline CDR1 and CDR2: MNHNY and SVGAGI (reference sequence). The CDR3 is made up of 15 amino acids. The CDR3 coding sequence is TGTGCCAGCAGTTACGGACTAGCCTCCTACAATGAGCAGTACTTC. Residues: CASSYGLASYNEQYF.

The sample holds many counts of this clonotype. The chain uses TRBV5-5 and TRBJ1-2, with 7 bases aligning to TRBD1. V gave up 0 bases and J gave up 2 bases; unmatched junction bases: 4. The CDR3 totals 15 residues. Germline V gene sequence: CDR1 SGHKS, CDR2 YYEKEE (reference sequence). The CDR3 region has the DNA TGTGCCAGCAGCTTGGTAAGGGGGCAGAACTATGGCTACACCTTC. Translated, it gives CASSLVRGQNYGYTF.

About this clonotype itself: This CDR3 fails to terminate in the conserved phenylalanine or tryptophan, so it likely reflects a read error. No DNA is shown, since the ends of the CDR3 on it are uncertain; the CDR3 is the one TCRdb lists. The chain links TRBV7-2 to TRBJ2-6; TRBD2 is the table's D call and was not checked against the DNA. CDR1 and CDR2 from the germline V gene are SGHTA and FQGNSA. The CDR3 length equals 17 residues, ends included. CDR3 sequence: CASSLNPSGSYEQYFGA.

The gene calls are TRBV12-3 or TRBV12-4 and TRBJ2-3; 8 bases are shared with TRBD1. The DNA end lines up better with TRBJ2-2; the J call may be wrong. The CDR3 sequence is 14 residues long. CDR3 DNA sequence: TGTGCCAGCAGAGGACAGGGCCCACCCGGGGAGCTGTTTTTT. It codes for CASRGQGPPGELFF.

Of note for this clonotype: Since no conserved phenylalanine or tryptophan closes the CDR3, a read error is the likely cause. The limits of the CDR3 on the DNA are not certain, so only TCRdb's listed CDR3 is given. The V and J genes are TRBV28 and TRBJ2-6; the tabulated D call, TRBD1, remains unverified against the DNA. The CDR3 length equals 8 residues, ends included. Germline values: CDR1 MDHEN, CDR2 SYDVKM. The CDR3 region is CASSLPGT.

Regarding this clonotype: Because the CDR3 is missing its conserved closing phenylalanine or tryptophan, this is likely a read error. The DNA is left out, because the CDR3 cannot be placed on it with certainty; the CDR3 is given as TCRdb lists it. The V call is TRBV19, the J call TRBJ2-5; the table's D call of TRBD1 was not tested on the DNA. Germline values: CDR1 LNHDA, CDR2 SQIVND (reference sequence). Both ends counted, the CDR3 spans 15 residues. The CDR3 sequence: CARVFFFREISTFGS.

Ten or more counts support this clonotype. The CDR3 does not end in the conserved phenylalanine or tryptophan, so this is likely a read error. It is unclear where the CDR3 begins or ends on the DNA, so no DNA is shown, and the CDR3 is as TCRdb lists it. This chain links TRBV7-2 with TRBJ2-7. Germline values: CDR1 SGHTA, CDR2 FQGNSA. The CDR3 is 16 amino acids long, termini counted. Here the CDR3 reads CASSLNPSVYGYTFGS.

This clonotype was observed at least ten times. The CDR3 bases are TGTGCCAGCAGTCTTAGCGCCTACAATGAGCAGTTCTTC. This translates into CASSLSAYNEQFF. The chain carries TRBV6-1 and TRBJ2-1, with D possibly matching TRBD2 (5 bases). CDR1 is MNHNS and CDR2 is SASEGT in the germline V gene. V was pared by 5 bases and J by 2 bases, with 7 bases between. The CDR3 spans 13 residues.

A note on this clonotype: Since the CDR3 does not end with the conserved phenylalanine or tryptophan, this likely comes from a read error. The CDR3 sequence: CASSPLPYEQYY. Written as DNA, the CDR3 is TGTGCCAGCAGCCCCCTCCCCTACGAGCAGTACTAC. The chain uses TRBV7-2 and TRBJ2-4; D remains unclear. The DNA matches TRBJ2-7 better at its end, which makes the J call doubtful. The CDR3 is made up of 12 amino acids. Germline CDR1 and CDR2: SGHTA and FQGNSA.

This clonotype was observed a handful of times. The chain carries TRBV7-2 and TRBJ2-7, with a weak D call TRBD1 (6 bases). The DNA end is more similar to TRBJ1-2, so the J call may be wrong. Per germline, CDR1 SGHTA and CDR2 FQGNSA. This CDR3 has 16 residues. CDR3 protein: CASSTYRGQTNYGYTF. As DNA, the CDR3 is TGTGCCAGCAGCACATATAGGGGACAAACCAACTATGGCTACACCTTC.

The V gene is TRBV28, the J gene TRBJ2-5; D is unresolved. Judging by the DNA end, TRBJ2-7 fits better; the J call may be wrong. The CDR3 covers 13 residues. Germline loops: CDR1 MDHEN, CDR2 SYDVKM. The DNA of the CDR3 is TGTGCCAGCATCCCCAGCGCCGGCTACGAGCAGTACTTC. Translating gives CASIPSAGYEQYF.

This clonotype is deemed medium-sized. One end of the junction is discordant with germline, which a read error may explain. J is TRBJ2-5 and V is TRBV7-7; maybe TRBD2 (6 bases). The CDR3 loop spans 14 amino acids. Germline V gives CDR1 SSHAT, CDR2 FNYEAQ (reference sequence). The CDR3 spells CASSLQGGGGTQYF. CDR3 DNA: TGTGCTAGCAGCTTGCAGGGAGGCGGAGGGACCCAGTACTTC.

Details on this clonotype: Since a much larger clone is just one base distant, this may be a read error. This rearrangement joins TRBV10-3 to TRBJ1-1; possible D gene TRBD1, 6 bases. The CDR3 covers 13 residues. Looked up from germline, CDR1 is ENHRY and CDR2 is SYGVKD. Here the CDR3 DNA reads TGTGCCATCAGTGCCGGGGGGGACACTGAAGCTTACTTT. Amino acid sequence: CAISAGGDTEAYF.

The CDR3 sequence: CASSQPGTSDSSTDTQYF. The CDR3 nucleotides read TGTGCCAGCAGCCAACCCGGGACTAGCGACTCTAGCACAGATACGCAGTATTTT. The chain recombines TRBV6-8 with TRBJ2-3, with 10 nucleotides matching TRBD2. CDR3 size: 18 residues. Germline trimming cut 6 bases from V and 0 bases from J; bases unmatched to any gene: 12. CDR1 and CDR2 (germline): MNHGY, SAAAGT.

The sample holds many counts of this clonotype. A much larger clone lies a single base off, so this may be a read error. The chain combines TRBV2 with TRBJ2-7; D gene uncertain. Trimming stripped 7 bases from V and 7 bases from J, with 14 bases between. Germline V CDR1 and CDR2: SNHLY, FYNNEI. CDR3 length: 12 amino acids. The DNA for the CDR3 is TGTGCCAGCATCGCGACCTACAATGAGCAGTACTTC. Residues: CASIATYNEQYF. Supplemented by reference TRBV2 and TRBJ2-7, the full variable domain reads EPEVTQTPSHQVTQMGQEVILRCVPISNHLYFYWYRQILGQKVEFLVSFYNNEISEKSEIFDDQFSVERPDGSNFTLKIRSTKLEDSAMYFCASIATYNEQYFGPGTRLTVT.

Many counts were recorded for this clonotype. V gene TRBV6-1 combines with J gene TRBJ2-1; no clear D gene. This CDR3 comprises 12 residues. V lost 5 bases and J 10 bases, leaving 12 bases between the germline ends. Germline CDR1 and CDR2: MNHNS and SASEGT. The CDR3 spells CASSSPAREQFF. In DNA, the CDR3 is TGTGCCAGCAGTTCCCCCGCCCGGGAGCAGTTCTTC.